This is a list of T cell receptor beta chains from one sample in a study of T-cell memory formation after mild COVID-19. MiXCR, applied by TCRdb to the 5' RACE reads, yields one record per CDR3 protein. The table shows a few hundred thousand distinct CDR3 sequences, with approximately 9% occurring only once. The sequenced material came from PBMCs or a T cell subset sorted from them (not recorded which). These receptors came from a man between 18 and 29 years old who had mild COVID-19 (a few samples of this study predate the infection). Cell type and time point are not known. The CDR3 runs from the conserved cysteine through the conserved F or W. A D gene is named only where the DNA matches it firmly. Rows give clone size only sometimes, using once, few, many, or a class for an expanded clone.

CDR3 DNA | CDR3 protein | clone size | J gene | D gene | V gene
TGCAGTGCTAAGATCAGGGGGCTTAGCTCCTATAATTCACCCCTCCACTTT | CSAKIRGLSSYNSPLHF | few | TRBJ1-6 | TRBD1 | TRBV20-1
TGTGCCAGCAAGGATCCGGGGGCCCGGGAAGCTTTCTTT | CASKDPGAREAFF | . | TRBJ1-1 | . | TRBV7-3
TGTGCCAGCAGCACTCAGGGGGCAACGGGGCAGCCCCAGCATTTT | CASSTQGATGQPQHF | few | TRBJ1-5 | TRBD1 | TRBV7-2
TGTGCCAGCAGCTTTCATGCGGGGGCGAGGACTGAAGCTTTCTTT | CASSFHAGARTEAFF | . | TRBJ1-1 | . | TRBV7-2
TGTGCCAGCAGTCTTAGGTCCGGACAGGGGGCAACAGATACGCAGTATTTT | CASSLRSGQGATDTQYF | once | TRBJ2-3 | TRBD1 | TRBV7-3
TGTGCCAGCAGCTCCGCGGATACGCAGTATTTT | CASSSADTQYF | many | TRBJ2-3 | . | TRBV11-2
TGTGCCAGCTCACCCCAGGGGCGTTACACTGAAGCTTTCTTT | CASSPQGRYTEAFF | . | TRBJ1-1 | . | TRBV18
TGTGCCAGCAGCCCCGTGGCCAGTCGTGGTCCAGAGACCCAGTACTTC | CASSPVASRGPETQYF | few | TRBJ2-5 | . | TRBV7-2
TGCGCCAGCAGCCAGGACGTGGGGGGAGCGAACACTGAAGCTTTCTTT | CASSQDVGGANTEAFF | many | TRBJ1-1 | . | TRBV4-3
TGTGCCAGCAGTGCTACAGGAAATGATCAGCCCCAGCATTTT | CASSATGNDQPQHF | many | TRBJ1-5 | . | TRBV2
TGTGCCAGCTCACCAGGCACCGTGGATACGCAGTATTTT | CASSPGTVDTQYF | . | TRBJ2-3 | . | TRBV18
TGTGCCAGCAGCCACACGGGGGGCGAAGAGGAGGGCGGGGAGCTGTTTTTT | CASSHTGGEEEGGELFF | . | TRBJ2-2 | . | TRBV7-9
TGCGCCAGCAGCCATTTACAGGAGGGCTATGGCTACACCTTC | CASSHLQEGYGYTF | many | TRBJ1-2 | . | TRBV4-3
TGCGCCAGCAGCCAAGACCCGTGGCTAGCGGGGGACACTAGCACAGATACGCAGTATTTT | CASSQDPWLAGDTSTDTQYF | few | TRBJ2-3 | TRBD2 | TRBV4-3
TGTGCCAGCAGCTTTGAGGGGCCCGACAATGAGCAGTTCTTC | CASSFEGPDNEQFF | . | TRBJ2-1 | . | TRBV7-3
TGTGCCAGCGTCACCCGACGGGAAGGAGGGGAAAAACTGTTTTTT | CASVTRREGGEKLFF | . | TRBJ1-4 | . | TRBV12-3/TRBV12-4
TGCGCCAGCAGCCTACAGGGGGGGTCCTACGAGCAGTACTTC | CASSLQGGSYEQYF | many | TRBJ2-7 | . | TRBV4-1
TGTGCCAGCAGCGCGTCACAGGGCACCTACAATGAGCAGTTCTTC | CASSASQGTYNEQFF | few | TRBJ2-1 | . | TRBV7-6
TGTGCCAGCAGCCCCACCCTTATTTACAATGAGCAGTTCTTC | CASSPTLIYNEQFF | few | TRBJ2-1 | . | TRBV5-4
TGTGCCAGCAGAGTGACAGGGAGCACAGATACGCAGTATTTT | CASRVTGSTDTQYF | . | TRBJ2-3 | TRBD1 | TRBV12-3/TRBV12-4
TGTGCCAGCAGCTTAGATTACAACAGCGTCTATGGCTACACCTTC | CASSLDYNSVYGYTF | many | TRBJ1-2 | . | TRBV7-2
TGTGCCAGCTCGGAAACTTCTACCTACGAGCAGTACTTC | CASSETSTYEQYF | many | TRBJ2-7 | . | TRBV18
TGTGCCAGCAGTTTATGGGTAGGGGCGTCGACTGAAGCTTTCTTT | CASSLWVGASTEAFF | . | TRBJ1-1 | . | TRBV12-3/TRBV12-4
TGTGCCAGCAGCCAAGATAGGGGGGATCATGAGCAGTTCTTC | CASSQDRGDHEQFF | . | TRBJ2-1 | . | TRBV4-2
TGTGCCAGCAGCTTACTGGGAACCGGGGAGCTGTTTTTT | CASSLLGTGELFF | many | TRBJ2-2 | . | TRBV7-9
TGTGCCAGCAGTTTAGCGCCGGACCAAGAGACCCAGTACTTC | CASSLAPDQETQYF | few | TRBJ2-5 | . | TRBV12-3/TRBV12-4
TGCAGTGCTAGGGCAGCCGAAGGAATTACAGATACGCAGTATTTT | CSARAAEGITDTQYF | many | TRBJ2-3 | . | TRBV20-1
TGTGCCAGCAGCTCCGATGAGGGGACCCAGTACTTC | CASSSDEGTQYF | few | TRBJ2-5 | . | TRBV7-3
TGCGCCAGCAGCCAAGATCGGGGACAGCATTCACCCCTCCACTTT | CASSQDRGQHSPLHF | few | TRBJ1-6 | TRBD1 | TRBV4-3
TGTGCCAGCAGCCCCACAGGGTATGGCACAGATACGCAGTATTTT | CASSPTGYGTDTQYF | few | TRBJ2-3 | . | TRBV27
TGCAGTGCTAGAAGGGATATGCCCATCACGCAGTATTTT | CSARRDMPITQYF | many | TRBJ2-3 | . | TRBV20-1
TGCAGTGCTAGATCGTACACCGGGGAGCTGTTTTTT | CSARSYTGELFF | . | TRBJ2-2 | . | TRBV20-1
TGTGCCAGCTCACACCCGCCAGGGCACTACGAGCAGTACTTC | CASSHPPGHYEQYF | . | TRBJ2-7 | . | TRBV18
TGTTCCACCAGTGAGCCGGGACAGGGGGCCACCGGGGAGCTGTTTTTT | CSTSEPGQGATGELFF | . | TRBJ2-2 | TRBD1 | TRBV24-1
TGTGCCAGCAGCCGGGGGACAGGGGAAGTCAATGAGCAGTTCTTC | CASSRGTGEVNEQFF | few | TRBJ2-1 | TRBD1 | TRBV7-6
TGCAGTGCTAGAGTACCGGGAAGGCGCAATGGCTACACCTTC | CSARVPGRRNGYTF | few | TRBJ1-2 | . | TRBV20-1
TGCAGCGCCGCGTTGGACGGGGGTGAAAAACTGTTTTTT | CSAALDGGEKLFF | many | TRBJ1-4 | . | TRBV29-1
TGTGCCAGTTCGGGGACAGCCTTTTATCAGCCCCAGCATTTT | CASSGTAFYQPQHF | few | TRBJ1-5 | TRBD1 | TRBV12-3/TRBV12-4
TGTGCCAGCGGGACTAGCGGGGCTGAGACCCAGTACTTC | CASGTSGAETQYF | few | TRBJ2-5 | TRBD2 | TRBV2
TGTGCCAGCAACCTCAACTGGGCACAGCCCCAGCATTTT | CASNLNWAQPQHF | few | TRBJ1-5 | . | TRBV28
TGCGCCAGCAGCCAAGATGTCTATGTCGACAGCTTCAAAAGTTGGGTTCAGTACTTC | CASSQDVYVDSFKSWVQYF | many | TRBJ2-4 | . | TRBV4-3
TGTGCCAGCAGCGCTACCTCCAGGGGCTACGAGCAGTACTTC | CASSATSRGYEQYF | . | TRBJ2-7 | . | TRBV27
TGTGCCAGCAGCTTGGTTCCGTCTGAAGCTTTCTTT | CASSLVPSEAFF | . | TRBJ1-1 | . | TRBV7-9
TGTGCCAGCCAACAGGGGAGAGTTAATGGCTACACCTTC | CASQQGRVNGYTF | many | TRBJ1-2 | TRBD1 | TRBV12-3/TRBV12-4
TGCAGTGCTAGCGAGATTGGGGGGAACAATGAGCAGTTCTTC | CSASEIGGNNEQFF | . | TRBJ2-1 | . | TRBV20-1
TGTGCCAGCAGGCCCTCCCCCGGGAATATCTATGGCTACACCTTC | CASRPSPGNIYGYTF | . | TRBJ1-2 | . | TRBV25-1
TGTGCCAGCAGTTACCTTGGGCTCGAAATCTACGAGCAGTACTTC | CASSYLGLEIYEQYF | few | TRBJ2-7 | . | TRBV6-5
TGTGCCAGCAGCCAAGGACAGGCGTTACCTGGAAACACCATATATTTT | CASSQGQALPGNTIYF | . | TRBJ1-3 | . | TRBV3-1
TGTGCCAGCAGCTTCGAAGCACGGGGGCGACCTGAAAAACTGTTTTTT | CASSFEARGRPEKLFF | . | TRBJ1-4 | . | TRBV7-6
TGCAGCGTGTCAGGGGATAATTCACCCCTCCACTTT | CSVSGDNSPLHF | . | TRBJ1-6 | . | TRBV29-1
TGCGCCAGCAGCCAAGCCCTGGGTGGGGAGCTGTTTTTT | CASSQALGGELFF | . | TRBJ2-2 | . | TRBV4-1
TGTGCCGAGGTGGCGGGGACCGGGGAGCTGTTTTTT | CAEVAGTGELFF | . | TRBJ2-2 | . | TRBV7-9
TGTGCCAGCAGCTCCCGGGGGGGTTGGAGAGAGACCCAGTACTTC | CASSSRGGWRETQYF | . | TRBJ2-5 | TRBD2 | TRBV7-2